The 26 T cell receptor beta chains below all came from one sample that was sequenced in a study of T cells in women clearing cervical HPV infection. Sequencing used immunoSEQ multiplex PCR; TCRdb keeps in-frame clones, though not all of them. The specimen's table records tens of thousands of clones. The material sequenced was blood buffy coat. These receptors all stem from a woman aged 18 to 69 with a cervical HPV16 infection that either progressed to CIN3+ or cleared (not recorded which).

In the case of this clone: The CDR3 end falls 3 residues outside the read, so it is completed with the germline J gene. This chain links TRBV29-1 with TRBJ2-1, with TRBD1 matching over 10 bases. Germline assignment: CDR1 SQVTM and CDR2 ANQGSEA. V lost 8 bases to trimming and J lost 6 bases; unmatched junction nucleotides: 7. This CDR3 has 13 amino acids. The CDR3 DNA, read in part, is TGCAGCACCCGACAGGGGGCGGGCAATGAG. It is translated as CSTRQGAGNE. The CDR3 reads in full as CSTRQGAGNEQFF.

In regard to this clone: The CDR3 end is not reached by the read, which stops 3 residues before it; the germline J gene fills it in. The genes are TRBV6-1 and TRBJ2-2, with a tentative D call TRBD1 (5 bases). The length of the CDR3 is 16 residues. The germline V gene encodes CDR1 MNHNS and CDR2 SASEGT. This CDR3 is CASSVWTDTTNEKLFF. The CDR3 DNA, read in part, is TGTGCCAGCAGTGTTTGGACGGACACAACTAATGAAAAG.

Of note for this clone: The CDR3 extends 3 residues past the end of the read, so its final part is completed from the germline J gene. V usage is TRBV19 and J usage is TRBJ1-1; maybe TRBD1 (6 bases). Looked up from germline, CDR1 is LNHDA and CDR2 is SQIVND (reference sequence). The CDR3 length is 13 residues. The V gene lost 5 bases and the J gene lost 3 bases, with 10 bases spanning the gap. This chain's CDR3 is CASSAGAHTEAFF. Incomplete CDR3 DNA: TGTGCCAGTAGTGCAGGGGCGCACACTGAA.

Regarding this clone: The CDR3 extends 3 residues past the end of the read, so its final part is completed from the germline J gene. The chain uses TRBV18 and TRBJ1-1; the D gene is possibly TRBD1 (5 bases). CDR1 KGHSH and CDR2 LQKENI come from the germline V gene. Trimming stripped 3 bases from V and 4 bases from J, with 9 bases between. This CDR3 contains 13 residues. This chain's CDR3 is CASSPVGGTEAFF. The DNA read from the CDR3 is TGTGCCAGCTCACCCGTCGGGGGCACTGAA.

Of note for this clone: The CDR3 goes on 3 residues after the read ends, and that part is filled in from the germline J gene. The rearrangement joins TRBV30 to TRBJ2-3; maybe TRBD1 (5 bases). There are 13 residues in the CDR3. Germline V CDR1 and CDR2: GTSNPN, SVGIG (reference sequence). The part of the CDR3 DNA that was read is TGTGCCTGGAGTGGACAGTTCAATCAGCCG. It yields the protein CAWSGQFNQP. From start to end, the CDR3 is CAWSGQFNQPQYF.

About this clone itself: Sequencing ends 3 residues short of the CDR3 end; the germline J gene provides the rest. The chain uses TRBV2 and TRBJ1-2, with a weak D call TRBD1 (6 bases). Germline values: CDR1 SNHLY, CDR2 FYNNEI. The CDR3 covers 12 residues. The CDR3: CASKTGGDTYTF. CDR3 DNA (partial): TGTGCCAGCAAAACGGGGGGCGATACC.

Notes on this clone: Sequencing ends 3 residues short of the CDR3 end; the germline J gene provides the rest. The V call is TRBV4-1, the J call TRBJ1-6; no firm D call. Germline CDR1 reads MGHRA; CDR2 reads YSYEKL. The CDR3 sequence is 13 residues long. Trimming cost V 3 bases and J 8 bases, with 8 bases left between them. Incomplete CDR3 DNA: TGCGCCAGCAGCCACCCAGTCGATTCACCC. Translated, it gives CASSHPVDSP. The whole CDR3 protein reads CASSHPVDSPLHF.

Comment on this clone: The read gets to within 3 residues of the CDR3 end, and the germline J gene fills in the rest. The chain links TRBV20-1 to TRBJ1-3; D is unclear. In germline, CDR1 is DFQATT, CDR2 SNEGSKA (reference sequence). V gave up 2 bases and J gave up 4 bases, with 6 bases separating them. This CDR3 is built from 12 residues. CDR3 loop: CSARKPGNTIYF. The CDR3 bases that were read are TGCAGTGCTAGAAAGCCGGGAAACACC.

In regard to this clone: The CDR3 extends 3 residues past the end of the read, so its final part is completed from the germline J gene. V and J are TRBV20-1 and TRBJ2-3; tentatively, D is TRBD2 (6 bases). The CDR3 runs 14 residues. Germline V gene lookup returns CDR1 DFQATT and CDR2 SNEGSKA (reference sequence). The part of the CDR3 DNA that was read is TGCAGTGCTAGTACGGATACTAGCCGCGAGACG. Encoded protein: CSASTDTSRET. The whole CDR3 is CSASTDTSRETQYF.

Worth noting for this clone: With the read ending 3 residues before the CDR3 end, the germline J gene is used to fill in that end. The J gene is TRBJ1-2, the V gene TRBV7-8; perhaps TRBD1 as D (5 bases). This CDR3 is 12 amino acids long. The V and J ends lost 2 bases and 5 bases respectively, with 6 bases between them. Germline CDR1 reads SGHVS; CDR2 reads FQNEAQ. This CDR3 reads CASSLQGYGYTF. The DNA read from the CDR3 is TGTGCCAGCAGCTTACAGGGTTATGGC.

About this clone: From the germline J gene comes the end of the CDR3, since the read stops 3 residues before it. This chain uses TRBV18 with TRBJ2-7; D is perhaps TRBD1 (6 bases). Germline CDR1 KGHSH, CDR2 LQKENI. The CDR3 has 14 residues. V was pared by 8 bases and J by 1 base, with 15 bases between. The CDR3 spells CASIQGPGSYEQYF. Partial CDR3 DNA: TGTGCCAGCATTCAGGGGCCGGGTTCCTACGAG.

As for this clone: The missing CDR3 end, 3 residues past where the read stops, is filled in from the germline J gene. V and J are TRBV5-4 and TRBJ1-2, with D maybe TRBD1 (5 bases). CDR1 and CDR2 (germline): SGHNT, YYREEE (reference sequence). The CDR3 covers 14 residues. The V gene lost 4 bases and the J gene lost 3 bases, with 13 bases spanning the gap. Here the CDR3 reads CASSPTVQDYGYTF. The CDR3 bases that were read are TGTGCCAGCAGCCCGACGGTACAGGACTATGGC.

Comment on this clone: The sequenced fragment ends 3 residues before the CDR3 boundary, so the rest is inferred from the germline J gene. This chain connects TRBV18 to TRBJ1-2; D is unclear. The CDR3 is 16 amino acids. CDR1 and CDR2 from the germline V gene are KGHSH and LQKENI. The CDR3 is CASSPRKTSGTDTYTF. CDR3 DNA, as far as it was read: TGTGCCAGCTCACCACGGAAAACTAGCGGCACAGATACC.

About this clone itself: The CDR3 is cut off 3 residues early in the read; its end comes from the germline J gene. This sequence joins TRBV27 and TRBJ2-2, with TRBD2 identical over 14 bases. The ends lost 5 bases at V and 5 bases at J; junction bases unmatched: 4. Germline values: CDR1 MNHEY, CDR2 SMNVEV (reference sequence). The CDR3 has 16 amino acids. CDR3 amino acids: CASSPWTSGGTGELFF. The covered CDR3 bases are TGTGCCAGCAGTCCCTGGACTAGCGGGGGGACCGGGGAG.

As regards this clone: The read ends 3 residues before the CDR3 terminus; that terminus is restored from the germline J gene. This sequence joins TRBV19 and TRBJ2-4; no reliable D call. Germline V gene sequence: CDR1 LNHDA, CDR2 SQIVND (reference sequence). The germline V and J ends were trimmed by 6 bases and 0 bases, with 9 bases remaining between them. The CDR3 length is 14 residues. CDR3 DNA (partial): TGTGCCAGTAGCCATAACAGAGCCAAAAACATT. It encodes CASSHNRAKNI. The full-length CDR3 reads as CASSHNRAKNIQYF.

The CDR3: CASPQTGTSTDTQYF. The CDR3 DNA, read in part, is TGTGCCAGCCCACAGACAGGGACCAGCACAGATACG. The genes are TRBV18 and TRBJ2-3; 7 bases line up with TRBD1. The read ends 3 residues shy of where the CDR3 ends; the end is completed using the germline J gene. Germline CDR1 reads KGHSH; CDR2 reads LQKENI. There are 15 residues in the CDR3. V lost 8 bases and J lost 0; bases outside the gene matches: 8.

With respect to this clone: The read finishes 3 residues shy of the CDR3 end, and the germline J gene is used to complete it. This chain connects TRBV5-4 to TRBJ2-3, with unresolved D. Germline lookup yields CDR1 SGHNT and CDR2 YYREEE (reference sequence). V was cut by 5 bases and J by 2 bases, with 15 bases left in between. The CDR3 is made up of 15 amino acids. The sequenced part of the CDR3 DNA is TGTGCCAGCAGGTGGGCAGGTCTAAACACAGATACG. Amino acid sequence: CASRWAGLNTDT. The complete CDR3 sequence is CASRWAGLNTDTQYF.

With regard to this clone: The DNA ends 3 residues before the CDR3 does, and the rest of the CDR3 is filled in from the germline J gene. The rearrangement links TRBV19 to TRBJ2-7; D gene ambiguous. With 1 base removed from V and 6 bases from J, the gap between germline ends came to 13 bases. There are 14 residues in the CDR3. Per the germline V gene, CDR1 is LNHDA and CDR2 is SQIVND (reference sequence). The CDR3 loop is CASSIGLGPSEQYF. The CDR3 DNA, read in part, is TGTGCCAGTAGTATAGGCCTCGGTCCATCCGAG.

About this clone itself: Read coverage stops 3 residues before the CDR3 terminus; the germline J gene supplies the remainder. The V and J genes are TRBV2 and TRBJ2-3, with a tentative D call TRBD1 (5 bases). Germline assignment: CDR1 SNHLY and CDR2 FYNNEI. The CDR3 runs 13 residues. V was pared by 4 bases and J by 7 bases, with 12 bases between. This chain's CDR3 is CASSALTGYTQYF. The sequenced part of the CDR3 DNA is TGTGCCAGCAGTGCGCTTACAGGATATACG.

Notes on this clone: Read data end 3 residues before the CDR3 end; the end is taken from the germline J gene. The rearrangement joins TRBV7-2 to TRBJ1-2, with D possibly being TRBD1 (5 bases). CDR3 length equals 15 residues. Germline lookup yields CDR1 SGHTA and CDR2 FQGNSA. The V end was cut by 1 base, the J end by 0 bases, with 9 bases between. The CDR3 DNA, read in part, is TGTGCCAGCAGCTTAGGGGAAGGGGCTAACTATGGC. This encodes CASSLGEGANYG. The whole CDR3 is CASSLGEGANYGYTF.

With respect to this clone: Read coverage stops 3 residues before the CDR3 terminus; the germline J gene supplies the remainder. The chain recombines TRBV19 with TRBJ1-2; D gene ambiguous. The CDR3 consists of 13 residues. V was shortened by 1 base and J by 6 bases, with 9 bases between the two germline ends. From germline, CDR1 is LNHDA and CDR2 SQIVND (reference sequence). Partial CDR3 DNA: TGTGCCAGTAGTATAGTTGGCGGTGATGGC. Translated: CASSIVGGDG. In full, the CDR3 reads CASSIVGGDGYTF. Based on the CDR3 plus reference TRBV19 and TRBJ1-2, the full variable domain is DGGITQSPKYLFRKEGQNVTLSCEQNLNHDAMYWYRQDPGQGLRLIYYSQIVNDFQKGDIAEGYSVSREKKESFPLTVTSAQKNPTAFYLCASSIVGGDGYTFGSGTRLTVV.

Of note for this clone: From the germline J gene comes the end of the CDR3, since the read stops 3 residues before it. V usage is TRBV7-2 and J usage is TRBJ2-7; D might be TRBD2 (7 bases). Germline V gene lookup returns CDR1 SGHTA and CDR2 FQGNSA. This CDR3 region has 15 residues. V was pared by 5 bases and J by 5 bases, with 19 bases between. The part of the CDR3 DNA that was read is TGTGCCAGCAGCCCGGGGGGCACGCCTTACGACGAG. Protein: CASSPGGTPYDE. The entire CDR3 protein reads CASSPGGTPYDEQYF. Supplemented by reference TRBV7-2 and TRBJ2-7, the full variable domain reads GAGVSQSPSNKVTEKGKDVELRCDPISGHTALYWYRQSLGQGLEFLIYFQGNSAPDKSGLPSDRFSAERTGGSVSTLTIQRTQQEDSAVYLCASSPGGTPYDEQYFGPGTRLTVT.

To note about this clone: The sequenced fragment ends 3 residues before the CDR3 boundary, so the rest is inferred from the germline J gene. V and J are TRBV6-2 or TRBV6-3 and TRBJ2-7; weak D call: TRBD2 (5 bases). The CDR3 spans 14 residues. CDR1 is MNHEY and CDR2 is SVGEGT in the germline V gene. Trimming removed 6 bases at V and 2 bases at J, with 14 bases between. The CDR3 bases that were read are TGTGCCAGCAGCTCCATTTCGGGGACCTACGAG. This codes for CASSSISGTYE. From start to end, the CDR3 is CASSSISGTYEQYF.

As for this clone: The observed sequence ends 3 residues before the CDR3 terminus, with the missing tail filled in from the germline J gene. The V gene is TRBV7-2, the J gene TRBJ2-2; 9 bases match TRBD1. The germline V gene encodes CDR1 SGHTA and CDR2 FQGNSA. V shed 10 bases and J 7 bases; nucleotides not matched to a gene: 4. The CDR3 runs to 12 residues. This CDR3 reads CATGQGSGELFF. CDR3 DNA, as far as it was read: TGTGCCACGGGACAGGGAAGCGGGGAG.

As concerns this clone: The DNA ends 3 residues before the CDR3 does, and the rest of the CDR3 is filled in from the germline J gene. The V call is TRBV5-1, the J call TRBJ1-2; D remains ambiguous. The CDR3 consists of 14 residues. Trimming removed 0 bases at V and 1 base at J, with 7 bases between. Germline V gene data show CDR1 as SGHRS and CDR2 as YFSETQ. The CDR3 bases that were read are TGCGCCAGCAGCTTGGAACGGGGTAACTATGGC. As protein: CASSLERGNYG. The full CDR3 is CASSLERGNYGYTF.

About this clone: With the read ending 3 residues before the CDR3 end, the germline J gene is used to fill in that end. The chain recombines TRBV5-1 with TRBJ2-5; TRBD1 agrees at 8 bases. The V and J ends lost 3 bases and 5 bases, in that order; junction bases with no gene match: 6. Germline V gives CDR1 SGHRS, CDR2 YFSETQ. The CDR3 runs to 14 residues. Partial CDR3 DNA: TGCGCCAGCAGCTCCAGGGGGCGAGGGGAGACC. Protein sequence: CASSSRGRGET. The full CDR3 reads CASSSRGRGETQYF.